These T cell receptor beta chains were read from a single sample in a study of blood T cell repertoires in COVID-19. Sequencing used immunoSEQ multiplex PCR; TCRdb keeps in-frame clones, though not all of them. The sample has more than 250,000 clones, 87% seen once; the top ten hold about 6%. Sample: PBMCs or T cells enriched from blood (not recorded which). These receptor sequences come from a woman younger than 45 who had recovered from COVID-19. CDR3s include the opening cysteine and the closing phenylalanine or tryptophan. A D gene is named only where the DNA matches it firmly. Clone size appears in some rows only: once, few, many, or a class for an expanded clone.

v_call: TRBV4-1
clone_size: -
j_call: TRBJ1-6
d_call: TRBD1
cdr3_nt: TGCGCCAGCAGCCAACCAGGGACAGGGAGAGGTTCACCCCTCCACTTT
cdr3_aa: CASSQPGTGRGSPLHF

v_call: TRBV28
clone_size: -
j_call: TRBJ2-4
d_call: -
cdr3_nt: TGTGCCAGCAGGGGGCGAGCTCTAGCCAAAAACATTCAGTACTTC
cdr3_aa: CASRGRALAKNIQYF

v_call: TRBV18
clone_size: -
j_call: TRBJ1-2
d_call: -
cdr3_nt: TGTGCCAGCTCACCCCTCGACTGGAGGGGCTACACCTTC
cdr3_aa: CASSPLDWRGYTF

v_call: TRBV2
clone_size: -
j_call: TRBJ2-5
d_call: TRBD2
cdr3_nt: TGTGCCGGACGGAGACTAGCCAAAGGAGAGACCCAGTACTTC
cdr3_aa: CAGRRLAKGETQYF

v_call: TRBV18
clone_size: -
j_call: TRBJ2-2
d_call: -
cdr3_nt: TGTGCCAGCCAAAAAACCCCTGGACGACAGTTGGTGGCCGGGGAGCTGTTTTTT
cdr3_aa: CASQKTPGRQLVAGELFF

v_call: TRBV5-1
clone_size: -
j_call: TRBJ1-2
d_call: -
cdr3_nt: TGCGCCAGCAGCTTGGAGGGACACACTAACTATGGCTACACCTTC
cdr3_aa: CASSLEGHTNYGYTF

v_call: TRBV2
clone_size: -
j_call: TRBJ1-4
d_call: TRBD1
cdr3_nt: TGTGCCAGTGGGAGACAGGGGGCTAATGAAAAACTGTTTTTT
cdr3_aa: CASGRQGANEKLFF

v_call: TRBV7-2
clone_size: once
j_call: TRBJ1-2
d_call: -
cdr3_nt: TGTGCCAGCAGCTTAGGTCCGGGAGATGGCTACACCTTC
cdr3_aa: CASSLGPGDGYTF

v_call: TRBV27
clone_size: -
j_call: TRBJ2-7
d_call: TRBD2
cdr3_nt: TGTGCCAGCAGTCGAGCACTAGCGGGCAACGAGCAGTACTTC
cdr3_aa: CASSRALAGNEQYF

v_call: TRBV4-3
clone_size: -
j_call: TRBJ1-6
d_call: -
cdr3_nt: TGCGCCAGCAGCCAAGCAATGGGACTCCCCAATTCACCCCTCCACTTT
cdr3_aa: CASSQAMGLPNSPLHF

v_call: TRBV7-8
clone_size: -
j_call: TRBJ2-2
d_call: -
cdr3_nt: TGTGCCAGCAGCCCAGAGGGCGGGGACACCGGGGAGCTGTTTTTT
cdr3_aa: CASSPEGGDTGELFF

v_call: TRBV30
clone_size: -
j_call: TRBJ1-1
d_call: TRBD1
cdr3_nt: TGTGCCTTCTACAGGGGGGAAGCTTTCTTT
cdr3_aa: CAFYRGEAFF

v_call: TRBV6-5
clone_size: -
j_call: TRBJ1-5
d_call: TRBD1
cdr3_nt: TGTGCCAGCAGCTACGACAGGGACAATCAGCCCCAGCATTTT
cdr3_aa: CASSYDRDNQPQHF

v_call: TRBV24-1
clone_size: -
j_call: TRBJ2-5
d_call: -
cdr3_nt: TGTGCCACCAGTGATCCTCAGGGTGACCCTGCCCAAGAGACCCAGTACTTC
cdr3_aa: CATSDPQGDPAQETQYF

v_call: TRBV4-3
clone_size: -
j_call: TRBJ2-3
d_call: TRBD1
cdr3_nt: TGCGCCAGCAGCCAAGGCCCCCTAGGACAGGTTGGCACAGATACGCAGTATTTT
cdr3_aa: CASSQGPLGQVGTDTQYF

v_call: TRBV27
clone_size: -
j_call: TRBJ2-7
d_call: -
cdr3_nt: TGTGCCAGCAGTCCCGCAGGGTCCTCCTACGAGCAGTACTTC
cdr3_aa: CASSPAGSSYEQYF

v_call: TRBV5-4
clone_size: -
j_call: TRBJ1-1
d_call: TRBD1
cdr3_nt: TGTGCCAGCAGCACGGGACAGCTCCAAGGGAACACTGAAGCTTTCTTT
cdr3_aa: CASSTGQLQGNTEAFF

v_call: TRBV2
clone_size: -
j_call: TRBJ1-1
d_call: TRBD1
cdr3_nt: TGTGCCAGCAGTGCCACAGGGGTTATCGGCACTGAAGCTTTCTTT
cdr3_aa: CASSATGVIGTEAFF

v_call: TRBV19
clone_size: -
j_call: TRBJ1-1
d_call: -
cdr3_nt: TGTGCCAGTAGTATCCCCCCGATTAGACATCAGAACACTGAAGCTTTCTTT
cdr3_aa: CASSIPPIRHQNTEAFF

v_call: TRBV2
clone_size: -
j_call: TRBJ2-1
d_call: TRBD2
cdr3_nt: TGTGCCAGCAGTGATTTCTTTGGTAGCGGGAGAACCGACTACAATGAGCAGTTCTTC
cdr3_aa: CASSDFFGSGRTDYNEQFF

v_call: TRBV29-1
clone_size: -
j_call: TRBJ2-2
d_call: TRBD1
cdr3_nt: TGCAGCGTAGCCGGGACAGGGGGCTCCGGGGAGCTGTTTTTT
cdr3_aa: CSVAGTGGSGELFF

v_call: TRBV4-3
clone_size: -
j_call: TRBJ1-4
d_call: -
cdr3_nt: TGCGCCAGCAGCCAAGAGGTGGGGGGGGCGGTTCGGGAAAAACTGTTTTTT
cdr3_aa: CASSQEVGGAVREKLFF

v_call: TRBV6-5
clone_size: -
j_call: TRBJ1-1
d_call: TRBD1
cdr3_nt: TGTGCCAGCAGTTACACCCGGACAGGGACCTATGAAGCTTTCTTT
cdr3_aa: CASSYTRTGTYEAFF

v_call: TRBV4-3
clone_size: -
j_call: TRBJ2-3
d_call: TRBD2
cdr3_nt: TGCGCCAGCAGCCGTGGAGCGGGGGCGCGCACAGATACGCAGTATTTT
cdr3_aa: CASSRGAGARTDTQYF

v_call: TRBV6-4
clone_size: -
j_call: TRBJ2-1
d_call: TRBD1
cdr3_nt: TGTGCCAGCAGTGACACAGGGGGCGCCCCCAATGAGCAGTTCTTC
cdr3_aa: CASSDTGGAPNEQFF

v_call: TRBV6-5
clone_size: -
j_call: TRBJ1-2
d_call: TRBD1
cdr3_nt: TGTGCCAGCAGAATACAGGGGGCTGATGGCTACACCTTC
cdr3_aa: CASRIQGADGYTF

v_call: TRBV6-5
clone_size: few
j_call: TRBJ1-2
d_call: TRBD1
cdr3_nt: TGTGCCAGCAGAAGACGGGACAGCGCGGGAGGCTACACCTTC
cdr3_aa: CASRRRDSAGGYTF

v_call: TRBV27
clone_size: few
j_call: TRBJ1-2
d_call: -
cdr3_nt: TGTGCCAGCAGTTTATTAGGCGGGGGGGGGAACTATGGCTACACCTTC
cdr3_aa: CASSLLGGGGNYGYTF

v_call: TRBV19
clone_size: -
j_call: TRBJ1-2
d_call: -
cdr3_nt: TGTGCCAGTAGTATAGATTCGGGTGTAGGTGGCTACACCTTC
cdr3_aa: CASSIDSGVGGYTF

v_call: TRBV2
clone_size: -
j_call: TRBJ2-1
d_call: TRBD2
cdr3_nt: TGTGCCACAAACGGGCTAGCGGGGACCAATGAGCAGTTCTTC
cdr3_aa: CATNGLAGTNEQFF

v_call: TRBV2
clone_size: -
j_call: TRBJ2-3
d_call: -
cdr3_nt: TGTGCCAGCAGCGGGAGACAGATATCTAGCACGGGTACGCAGTATTTT
cdr3_aa: CASSGRQISSTGTQYF

v_call: TRBV6-5
clone_size: -
j_call: TRBJ1-1
d_call: TRBD1
cdr3_nt: TGTGCCAGCAGAGTGACAGGGAAGGACACTGAAGCTTTCTTT
cdr3_aa: CASRVTGKDTEAFF

v_call: TRBV5-5
clone_size: few
j_call: TRBJ2-7
d_call: TRBD1
cdr3_nt: TGTGCCAGCAGTTGGACAGGGGCACCCTACGAGCAGTACTTC
cdr3_aa: CASSWTGAPYEQYF

v_call: TRBV6-6
clone_size: -
j_call: TRBJ2-4
d_call: -
cdr3_nt: TGTGCCAGCAGCAACGACAAGATAAAAAACATTCAGTACTTC
cdr3_aa: CASSNDKIKNIQYF

v_call: TRBV19
clone_size: few
j_call: TRBJ1-2
d_call: TRBD1
cdr3_nt: TGTGCCAGTAGTCGGACAGGGGGGCAGAGCTATGGCTACACCTTC
cdr3_aa: CASSRTGGQSYGYTF

v_call: TRBV19
clone_size: -
j_call: TRBJ1-2
d_call: TRBD1
cdr3_nt: TGTGCCAGTACGGGGGGACAGGGTTATGGCTACACCTTC
cdr3_aa: CASTGGQGYGYTF

v_call: TRBV6-2/TRBV6-3
clone_size: -
j_call: TRBJ1-6
d_call: -
cdr3_nt: TGTGCCAGCAGTTACAGCGCGCGGGGCCGTCATAATTCACCCCTCCACTTT
cdr3_aa: CASSYSARGRHNSPLHF

v_call: TRBV23-1
clone_size: once
j_call: TRBJ1-2
d_call: TRBD1
cdr3_nt: TGCGCCAGCAAGCCAGGACAGGGCAACACCTTC
cdr3_aa: CASKPGQGNTF

v_call: TRBV11-1
clone_size: -
j_call: TRBJ2-5
d_call: TRBD2
cdr3_nt: TGTGCCAGCAGCCGTGGGACTAGCGGGGAGGGGACCCAGTACTTC
cdr3_aa: CASSRGTSGEGTQYF

v_call: TRBV10-2
clone_size: -
j_call: TRBJ1-4
d_call: -
cdr3_nt: TGCGCCAGCAGTCTCGGGACTGCAACTAATGAAAAACTGTTTTTT
cdr3_aa: CASSLGTATNEKLFF

v_call: TRBV9
clone_size: -
j_call: TRBJ1-3
d_call: -
cdr3_nt: TGTGCCAGCAGCGAGAGGGGGGGCTCTGGAAACACCATATATTTT
cdr3_aa: CASSERGGSGNTIYF

v_call: TRBV9
clone_size: -
j_call: TRBJ1-1
d_call: -
cdr3_nt: TGTGCCAGCAGCGTAGGGGGACTGATGAACACTGAAGCTTTCTTT
cdr3_aa: CASSVGGLMNTEAFF

v_call: TRBV9
clone_size: -
j_call: TRBJ1-2
d_call: TRBD1
cdr3_nt: TGTGCCAGCAGCATCACAGGGGGCGCCGGCTATGGCTACACCTTC
cdr3_aa: CASSITGGAGYGYTF

v_call: TRBV29-1
clone_size: once
j_call: TRBJ2-1
d_call: -
cdr3_nt: TGCAGCGTTGAAGGAGGGCGGGGCGACTACAATGAGCAGTTCTTC
cdr3_aa: CSVEGGRGDYNEQFF

v_call: TRBV5-1
clone_size: -
j_call: TRBJ1-4
d_call: TRBD1
cdr3_nt: TGCGCCAGCAGGGTGACAGGGACTAATGAAAAACTGTTTTTT
cdr3_aa: CASRVTGTNEKLFF

v_call: TRBV30
clone_size: once
j_call: TRBJ1-1
d_call: -
cdr3_nt: TGTGCCTGGAGCGGGAAAGTCCCTAACACTGAAGCTTTCTTT
cdr3_aa: CAWSGKVPNTEAFF

v_call: TRBV14
clone_size: -
j_call: TRBJ2-2
d_call: -
cdr3_nt: TGTGCCAGCGGCACGAACACCGGGGAGCTGTTTTTT
cdr3_aa: CASGTNTGELFF

v_call: TRBV5-5
clone_size: -
j_call: TRBJ2-3
d_call: TRBD1
cdr3_nt: TGTGCCAGCAGCTTGGTGGGGACAGGGAGCACAGATACGCAGTATTTT
cdr3_aa: CASSLVGTGSTDTQYF

v_call: TRBV30
clone_size: -
j_call: TRBJ1-5
d_call: -
cdr3_nt: TGTGCCTGGAGTGTGGACAGAGGGGAGAATAGCAATCAGCCCCAGCATTTT
cdr3_aa: CAWSVDRGENSNQPQHF

v_call: TRBV7-8
clone_size: -
j_call: TRBJ2-5
d_call: -
cdr3_nt: TGTGCCAGCAGCTTATCGCGCCTCGGGGAGACCCAGTACTTC
cdr3_aa: CASSLSRLGETQYF

v_call: TRBV7-9
clone_size: -
j_call: TRBJ1-3
d_call: -
cdr3_nt: TGTGCCAGCAGCGCCGGGGTCCGCTCTGGAAACACCATATATTTT
cdr3_aa: CASSAGVRSGNTIYF

v_call: TRBV7-9
clone_size: once
j_call: TRBJ1-2
d_call: -
cdr3_nt: TGTGCCAGCAGCTTAGGTTTCGGGGACTTCTATGGCTACACCTTC
cdr3_aa: CASSLGFGDFYGYTF

v_call: TRBV6-5
clone_size: -
j_call: TRBJ2-1
d_call: TRBD2
cdr3_nt: TGTGCCAGCAGTTTAGCGGGGGATGAGCAGTTCTTC
cdr3_aa: CASSLAGDEQFF

v_call: TRBV2
clone_size: -
j_call: TRBJ1-2
d_call: -
cdr3_nt: TGTGCCAGCTTCGTCCCCCGGGACATCAACTATGGCTACACCTTC
cdr3_aa: CASFVPRDINYGYTF

v_call: TRBV19
clone_size: -
j_call: TRBJ2-7
d_call: TRBD1
cdr3_nt: TGTGCCAGTAGTCCGGGACAGGGGGAGTACGAGCAGTACTTC
cdr3_aa: CASSPGQGEYEQYF